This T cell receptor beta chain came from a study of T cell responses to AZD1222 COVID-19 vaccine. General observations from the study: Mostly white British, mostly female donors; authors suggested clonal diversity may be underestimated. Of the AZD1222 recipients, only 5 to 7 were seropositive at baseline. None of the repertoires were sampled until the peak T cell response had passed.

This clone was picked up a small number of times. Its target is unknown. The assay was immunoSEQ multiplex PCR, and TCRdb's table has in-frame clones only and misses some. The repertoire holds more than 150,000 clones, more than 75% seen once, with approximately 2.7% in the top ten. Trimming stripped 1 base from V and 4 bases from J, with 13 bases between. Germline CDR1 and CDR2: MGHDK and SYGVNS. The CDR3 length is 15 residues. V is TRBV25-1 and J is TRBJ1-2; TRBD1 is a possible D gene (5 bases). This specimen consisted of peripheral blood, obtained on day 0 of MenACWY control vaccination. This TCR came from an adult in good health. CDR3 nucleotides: TGTGCCAGCAGTGAATCAAGTATTGGGACCTATGGCTACACCTTC. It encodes CASSESSIGTYGYTF.